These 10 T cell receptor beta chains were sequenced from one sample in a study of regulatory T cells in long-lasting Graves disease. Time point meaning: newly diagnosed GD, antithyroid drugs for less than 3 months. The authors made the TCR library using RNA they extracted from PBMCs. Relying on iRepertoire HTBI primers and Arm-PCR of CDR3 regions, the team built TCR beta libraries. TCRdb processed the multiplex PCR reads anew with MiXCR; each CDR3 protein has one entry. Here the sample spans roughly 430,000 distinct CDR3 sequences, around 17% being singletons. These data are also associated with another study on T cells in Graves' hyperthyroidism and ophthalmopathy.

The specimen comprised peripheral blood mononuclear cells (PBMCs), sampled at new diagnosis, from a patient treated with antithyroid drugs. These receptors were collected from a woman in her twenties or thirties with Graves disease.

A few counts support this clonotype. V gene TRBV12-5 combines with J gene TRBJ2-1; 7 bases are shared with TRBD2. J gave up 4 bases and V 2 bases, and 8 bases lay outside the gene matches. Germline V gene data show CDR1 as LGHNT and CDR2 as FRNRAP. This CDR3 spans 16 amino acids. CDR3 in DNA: TGTGCTAGTGGTTTGACCACCGGGACTATGTACAATGAGCAGTTCTTC. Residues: CASGLTTGTMYNEQFF.

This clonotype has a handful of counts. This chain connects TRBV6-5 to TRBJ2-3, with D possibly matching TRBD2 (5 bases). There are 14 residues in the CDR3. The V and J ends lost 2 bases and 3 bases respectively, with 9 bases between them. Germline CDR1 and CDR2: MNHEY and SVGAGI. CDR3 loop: CASSYGGSTDTQYF. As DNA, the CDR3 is TGTGCCAGCAGTTACGGTGGGAGTACAGATACGCAGTATTTT.

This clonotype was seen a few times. CDR3 DNA: TGTGCCAGTAGTCCCCTGGGCGGGACTAGCGAGGGGGCGTACAATGAGCAGTTCTTC. The encoded protein is CASSPLGGTSEGAYNEQFF. This chain uses TRBV19 with TRBJ2-1; TRBD2 matches at 10 bases. With V trimmed by 5 bases and J by 4 bases, 17 bases remained unmatched. Germline assignment: CDR1 LNHDA and CDR2 SQIVND (reference sequence). The CDR3 totals 19 residues.

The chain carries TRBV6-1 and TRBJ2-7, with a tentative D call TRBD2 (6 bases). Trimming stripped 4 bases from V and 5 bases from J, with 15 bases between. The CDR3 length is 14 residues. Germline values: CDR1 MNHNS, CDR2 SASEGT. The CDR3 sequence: CASSGGTQSHEQYF. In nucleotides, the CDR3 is TGTGCCAGCAGTGGCGGGACTCAAAGCCACGAGCAGTACTTC.

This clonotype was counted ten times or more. The CDR3 loop reads CASSYSARTEQFF. The CDR3 DNA reads TGTGCCAGCAGTTACTCGGCCCGCACGGAGCAGTTCTTC. The V and J genes are TRBV6-5 and TRBJ2-1, with D hard to call. The germline V gene has CDR1 MNHEY and CDR2 SVGAGI. Trimming removed 0 bases from V and 10 bases from J, with 10 bases in between. The CDR3 totals 13 residues.

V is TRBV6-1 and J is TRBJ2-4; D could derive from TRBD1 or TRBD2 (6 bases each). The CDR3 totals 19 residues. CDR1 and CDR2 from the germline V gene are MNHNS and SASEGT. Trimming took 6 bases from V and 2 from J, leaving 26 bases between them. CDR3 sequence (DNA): TGTGCCAGCAGCCTACCCCCCCGGAGGGCAGGGGATCCCAAAAACATTCAGTACTTC. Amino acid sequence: CASSLPPRRAGDPKNIQYF.

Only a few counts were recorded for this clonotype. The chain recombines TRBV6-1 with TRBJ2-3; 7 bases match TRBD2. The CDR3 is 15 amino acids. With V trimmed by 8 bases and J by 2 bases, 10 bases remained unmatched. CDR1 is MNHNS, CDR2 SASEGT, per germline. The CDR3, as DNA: TGTGCCAGCGTGGGAAGCGGGAACATCACAGATACGCAGTATTTT. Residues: CASVGSGNITDTQYF.

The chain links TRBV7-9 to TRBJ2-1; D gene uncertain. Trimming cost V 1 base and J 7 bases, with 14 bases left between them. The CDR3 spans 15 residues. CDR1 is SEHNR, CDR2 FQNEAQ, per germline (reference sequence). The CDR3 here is CASSLVLGPSNEQFF. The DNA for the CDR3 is TGTGCCAGCAGCTTAGTTCTGGGCCCATCGAATGAGCAGTTCTTC.

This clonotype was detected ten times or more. CDR3 region: CASRRVGSTDTQYF. The CDR3 DNA follows: TGCGCCAGCAGGAGAGTTGGGAGCACAGATACGCAGTATTTT. V usage is TRBV5-1 and J usage is TRBJ2-3; no clear D. Germline V gene data show CDR1 as SGHRS and CDR2 as YFSETQ. Trimming shortened V by 5 bases and J by 0 bases, and 10 bases separated the two germline ends. The CDR3 consists of 14 residues.

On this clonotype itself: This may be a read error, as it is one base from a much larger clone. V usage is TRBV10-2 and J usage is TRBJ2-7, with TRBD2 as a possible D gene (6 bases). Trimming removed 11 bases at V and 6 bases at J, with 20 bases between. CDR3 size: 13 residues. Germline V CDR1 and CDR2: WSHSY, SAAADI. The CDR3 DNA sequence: TGCGCCGGCGGGCGGGCTCTCGGGAGCGAGCAGTACTTC. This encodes CAGGRALGSEQYF.